The 9 T cell receptor beta chains in this list originate from one sample, sequenced in a study of cytomegalovirus exposure and HLA in healthy donors. TCRdb's copy holds only in-frame clones and misses some; the assay was immunoSEQ multiplex PCR. The data show 200,000 or so clones, with 85% to 95% seen just once and roughly 1% held by the top ten. Sequencing used PBMCs. The receptors come from a woman under 30 in good health and CMV-seronegative.

The DNA of the CDR3 is TGCAGCGTTGAAGGGCCCGGGCGGGGCACTGAAGCTTTCTTT. The encoded protein is CSVEGPGRGTEAFF. The genes are TRBV29-1 and TRBJ1-1; D is unresolved. This CDR3 contains 14 residues. Germline assignment: CDR1 SQVTM and CDR2 ANQGSEA. Trimming removed 1 base at V and 4 bases at J, with 13 bases between.

The V gene is TRBV4-2, the J gene TRBJ2-1; 7 nucleotides align to TRBD2. Germline lookup yields CDR1 LGHNA and CDR2 YNFKEQ. The CDR3 has 16 residues. V was clipped by 0 bases and J by 3 bases; unmatched bases: 5. CDR3 residues: CASSQDGGRGYNEQFF. The DNA of the CDR3 is TGTGCCAGCAGCCAAGATGGGGGGAGGGGCTACAATGAGCAGTTCTTC.

This chain uses TRBV11-2 with TRBJ2-3; 12 bases are shared with TRBD2. From germline, CDR1 is SGHAT and CDR2 FQNNGV. This CDR3 comprises 14 residues. V lost 8 bases and J lost 4; bases outside the gene matches: 4. The CDR3 DNA follows: TGTGCCAGCGGCCTAGCGGGAGGGTCAGATACGCAGTATTTT. The encoded protein is CASGLAGGSDTQYF.

The genes are TRBV5-1 and TRBJ2-1, with TRBD2 matching over 8 bases. Germline V gene lookup returns CDR1 SGHRS and CDR2 YFSETQ. The trim removed 3 bases at V and 4 bases at J, leaving 3 bases unmatched. The CDR3 length is 14 residues. CDR3 sequence: CASSSGLEYNEQFF. The CDR3 region has the DNA TGCGCCAGCAGCTCGGGACTAGAGTACAATGAGCAGTTCTTC.

Only one count was recorded for this clone. The rearrangement links TRBV20-1 to TRBJ1-1, with D maybe TRBD1 (6 bases). CDR3 size: 11 residues. Trimming left V 5 bases short and J 11 bases short, with 15 bases between. CDR1 is DFQATT and CDR2 is SNEGSKA in the germline V gene (reference sequence). The DNA for the CDR3 is TGCAGTGCTGTGGGGGCAGGGGATGCTTTCTTT. Translated, it gives CSAVGAGDAFF.

The chain has TRBV2 and TRBJ2-1; 7 bases match TRBD2. The trim removed 4 bases at V and 9 bases at J, leaving 12 bases unmatched. Germline V gene data show CDR1 as SNHLY and CDR2 as FYNNEI. CDR3 size: 15 residues. DNA for the CDR3: TGTGCCAGCAGTGGGGGCTTGGGGGGGATAGGTGAGCAGTTCTTC. Translated: CASSGGLGGIGEQFF.

V is TRBV28 and J is TRBJ1-1, with D perhaps TRBD1 (6 bases). The V and J ends lost 3 bases and 3 bases respectively, with 8 bases between them. The CDR3 sequence is 13 residues long. Germline V gives CDR1 MDHEN, CDR2 SYDVKM. The CDR3 spells CASSFPGDTEAFF. CDR3 nucleotides: TGTGCCAGCAGTTTTCCAGGGGACACTGAAGCTTTCTTT.

The chain links TRBV30 to TRBJ2-3; D gene uncertain. The V gene lost 0 bases and the J gene lost 4 bases, with 8 bases spanning the gap. Germline CDR1 GTSNPN, CDR2 SVGIG (reference sequence). The CDR3 sequence is 13 residues long. The CDR3 loop is CAWSVIAADTQYF. The CDR3 region has the DNA TGTGCCTGGAGTGTAATAGCAGCAGATACGCAGTATTTT.

The chain recombines TRBV27 with TRBJ2-1; 7 positions agree with TRBD1. Germline CDR1 reads MNHEY; CDR2 reads SMNVEV (reference sequence). V lost 8 bases, J lost 0 bases, and 10 bases stayed unmatched. CDR3 length equals 16 residues. The CDR3 sequence: CASARGTVLSYNEQFF. The CDR3 nucleotides are TGTGCCAGCGCCAGGGGGACAGTTCTCTCCTACAATGAGCAGTTCTTC.